A single sample is the source of the 26 T cell receptor beta chains below, sequenced in a study of T cells in Graves' hyperthyroidism and ophthalmopathy. RNA transcripts gave rise to amplified TCR beta CDR3 regions. HTBI primers were used for first-round RT-PCR of the TCR CDR3. TCRdb ran MiXCR on the multiplex PCR reads and lists one entry per CDR3 protein. This sample has hundreds of thousands of distinct CDR3 sequences; 35% occur once, and the top ten carry around 31%. Sequencing was done on a sample of blood. Every receptor here comes from a woman aged 40 to 50 with Graves' hyperthyroidism.

This clonotype appeared many times. The rearrangement uses TRBV29-1 and TRBJ2-3; D possibly corresponds to TRBD1 (5 bases). Germline CDR1 reads SQVTM; CDR2 reads ANQGSEA. The CDR3 consists of 14 residues. V was trimmed by 1 base and J by 4 bases, leaving 12 bases between them. The CDR3 nucleotides are TGCAGCGTTGAAGTCGCAGGGAAGTCAGATACGCAGTATTTT. This sequence encodes CSVEVAGKSDTQYF.

This clonotype has at least ten counts. The genes are TRBV19 and TRBJ1-5; D is undetermined. Per germline, CDR1 LNHDA and CDR2 SQIVND (reference sequence). This CDR3 spans 13 amino acids. Trimming stripped 1 base from V and 3 bases from J, with 4 bases between. The CDR3 reads CASSIAFNQPQHF. CDR3 nucleotide sequence: TGTGCCAGTAGTATAGCTTTCAATCAGCCCCAGCATTTT. The full variable domain, with the rest looked up from reference TRBV19 and TRBJ1-5, is DGGITQSPKYLFRKEGQNVTLSCEQNLNHDAMYWYRQDPGQGLRLIYYSQIVNDFQKGDIAEGYSVSREKKESFPLTVTSAQKNPTAFYLCASSIAFNQPQHFGDGTRLSIL.

This clonotype was detected a few times. The genes are TRBV27 and TRBJ1-1; D remains unclear. CDR3 length: 14 amino acids. V gave up 3 bases and J gave up 2 bases, with 10 bases separating them. Per the germline V gene, CDR1 is MNHEY and CDR2 is SMNVEV (reference sequence). The CDR3 region is CASSLAPLNTEAFF. The CDR3 bases are TGTGCCAGCAGTTTGGCACCTCTTAACACTGAAGCTTTCTTT.

The V gene is TRBV25-1, the J gene TRBJ1-2, with unresolved D. The CDR3 loop spans 14 amino acids. V was clipped by 5 bases and J by 0 bases, with 10 bases between them. Per the germline V gene, CDR1 is MGHDK and CDR2 is SYGVNS. CDR3 sequence: CASSITQANYGYTF. CDR3 coding DNA: TGTGCCAGCAGTATCACCCAAGCTAACTATGGCTACACCTTC.

This clonotype was counted a few times. The rearrangement joins TRBV20-1 to TRBJ1-2; D unresolved. V was pared by 3 bases and J by 7 bases, with 3 bases between. Germline loops: CDR1 DFQATT, CDR2 SNEGSKA (reference sequence). There are 9 residues in the CDR3. CDR3 sequence reads: CSASGGYTF. CDR3 nucleotides: TGCAGTGCTAGTGGTGGCTACACCTTC.

This rearrangement joins TRBV14 to TRBJ2-1, with D uncertain. The V and J ends lost 5 bases and 4 bases respectively, with 21 bases between them. CDR3 length: 17 residues. Germline values: CDR1 SGHDN, CDR2 FVKESK. This CDR3 is CASSETVTTPPYNEQFF. The CDR3 nucleotides read TGTGCCAGCAGCGAAACCGTAACTACACCACCGTACAATGAGCAGTTCTTC.

This clonotype was seen only a few times. The genes are TRBV12-3 or TRBV12-4 and TRBJ2-5; maybe TRBD1 (6 bases). Trimming left V 2 bases short and J 5 bases short, with 12 bases between. This CDR3 region has 14 residues. CDR3 sequence reads: CASSLTGHRETQYF. For the CDR3, the DNA is TGTGCCAGCAGTTTAACAGGGCATCGGGAGACCCAGTACTTC.

This clonotype was found many times. The CDR3 spells CASSRMMGYEQYF. CDR3 in DNA: TGTGCCAGCAGTAGGATGATGGGCTACGAGCAGTACTTC. V and J are TRBV25-1 and TRBJ2-7; D ambiguous. The CDR3 runs 13 residues. Germline-derived CDR1 and CDR2 are MGHDK and SYGVNS. Trimming shortened V by 5 bases and J by 3 bases, and 11 bases separated the two germline ends.

This clonotype was observed a handful of times. V usage is TRBV20-1 and J usage is TRBJ1-1, with 8 nucleotides matching TRBD1. The junction had 10 bases not matched to a gene; V was cut back by 3 bases and J by 1 base. Germline CDR1 is DFQATT and CDR2 is SNEGSKA (reference sequence). This CDR3 comprises 16 residues. The CDR3 sequence: CSARDDWTGSNTEAFF. The CDR3 DNA follows: TGCAGTGCTAGGGACGACTGGACAGGGTCGAACACTGAAGCTTTCTTT.

This clonotype has a handful of counts. The CDR3 sequence: CASSGTGGRYEQYF. The CDR3 bases are TGTGCCAGCAGCGGGACAGGGGGCCGCTACGAGCAGTACTTC. The chain uses TRBV7-9 and TRBJ2-7; 12 positions agree with TRBD1. Per germline, CDR1 SEHNR and CDR2 FQNEAQ (reference sequence). The CDR3 loop spans 14 amino acids. J was trimmed by 3 bases and V by 5 bases; bases with no gene match: 2.

This clonotype was found once. This rearrangement joins TRBV9 to TRBJ2-2; TRBD2 is a possible D gene (6 bases). The germline V and J ends were trimmed by 0 bases and 8 bases, with 17 bases remaining between them. The CDR3 length is 16 residues. CDR1 and CDR2 from the germline V gene are SGDLS and YYNGEE. The DNA of the CDR3 is TGTGCCAGCAGCGTAGAAGGAGGAGGGAGACAGGGGGAGCTGTTTTTT. Protein product: CASSVEGGGRQGELFF.

This clonotype was seen at least ten times. The chain recombines TRBV9 with TRBJ1-1; no clear D gene. Deletions cut 3 bases from V and 5 bases from J, with 14 bases between. This CDR3 has 14 residues. Germline loops: CDR1 SGDLS, CDR2 YYNGEE. The CDR3 region has the DNA TGTGCCAGCAGCGCCCCAGGAGTAGGGACTGAAGCTTTCTTT. Protein: CASSAPGVGTEAFF.

This clonotype was detected many times. The V and J genes are TRBV29-1 and TRBJ1-1; D is unclear. Germline V gives CDR1 SQVTM, CDR2 ANQGSEA. The CDR3 has 10 residues. V was shortened by 1 base and J by 7 bases, with 4 bases between the two germline ends. CDR3 coding DNA: TGCAGCGTTGAAGGCAGTGAAGCTTTCTTT. Translation gives CSVEGSEAFF.

The chain carries TRBV7-9 and TRBJ2-7; TRBD1 agrees at 7 bases. The V gene end was trimmed by 5 bases and the J gene end by 5 bases; junction bases not matched to a gene: 12. The CDR3 contains 15 residues. Germline loops: CDR1 SEHNR, CDR2 FQNEAQ (reference sequence). The CDR3 sequence is CASSQEAGGRDEQYF. The CDR3 DNA reads as TGTGCCAGCAGCCAAGAAGCAGGGGGAAGAGACGAGCAGTACTTC.

J is TRBJ2-7 and V is TRBV10-3; TRBD1 is a possible D gene (5 bases). The CDR3 consists of 16 residues. The V end was cut by 5 bases, the J end by 3 bases, with 20 bases between. Germline loops: CDR1 ENHRY, CDR2 SYGVKD. This CDR3 reads CAISWLKGAYFYEQYF. CDR3 nucleotides: TGTGCCATCAGTTGGTTGAAAGGGGCTTATTTCTACGAGCAGTACTTC.

This clonotype has a count of ten or more. The J gene is TRBJ2-2, the V gene TRBV15, with D possibly matching TRBD1 (6 bases). The V and J ends lost 3 bases and 0 bases respectively, with 17 bases between them. The germline V gene encodes CDR1 LNHNV and CDR2 YYDKDF (reference sequence). The CDR3 spans 18 residues. CDR3 residues: CATSRQTGQIPNTGELFF. The CDR3 DNA reads TGTGCCACCAGCAGGCAGACAGGACAAATTCCGAACACCGGGGAGCTGTTTTTT. The full variable domain, its missing parts supplied by reference TRBV15 and TRBJ2-2, is DAMVIQNPRYQVTQFGKPVTLSCSQTLNHNVMYWYQQKSSQAPKLLFHYYDKDFNNEADTPDNFQSRRPNTSFCFLDIRSPGLGDTAMYLCATSRQTGQIPNTGELFFGEGSRLTVL.

V usage is TRBV10-3 and J usage is TRBJ1-1; tentative D call: TRBD1 (6 bases). CDR3 length: 16 amino acids. Trimming removed 3 bases from V and 6 bases from J, with 20 bases in between. CDR1 is ENHRY, CDR2 SYGVKD, per germline. The CDR3 sequence: CAISDAPQGNSAEAFF. For the CDR3, the DNA is TGTGCCATCAGTGACGCCCCCCAGGGGAATTCTGCTGAAGCTTTCTTT.

This rearrangement joins TRBV5-5 to TRBJ2-7; 10 nucleotides line up with TRBD1. The germline CDR1 and CDR2 sequences are SGHKS and YYEKEE (reference sequence). The CDR3 contains 16 residues. Trimming at V came to 0 bases and at J to 4 bases, leaving 7 bases not matched to a gene. Here the CDR3 DNA reads TGTGCCAGCAGCTTGGCGGGACAGGGGATCGGGTACGAGCAGTACTTC. Its translation: CASSLAGQGIGYEQYF.

This clonotype has just a few counts. The chain carries TRBV11-2 and TRBJ2-7, with TRBD2 matching 10 bases. CDR3 length: 16 amino acids. After removal of 3 bases from V and 2 bases from J, the junction contained 7 bases not matched to a gene. Germline assignment: CDR1 SGHAT and CDR2 FQNNGV. CDR3 nucleotides: TGTGCCAGCAGCTTGCAGACTAGCGGGCCAACCTACGAGCAGTACTTC. Amino acid sequence: CASSLQTSGPTYEQYF.

In this sample, this clonotype turned up a few times. The J gene is TRBJ1-1, the V gene TRBV7-2; 8 bases fit TRBD1. CDR3 size: 17 residues. The V segment lost 5 bases and the J segment 1 base; nucleotides outside the gene matches: 12. The V gene's germline CDR1 is SGHTA and CDR2 FQGNSA. CDR3 in amino acids: CASSPKPPGGRNTEAFF. The CDR3, as DNA: TGTGCCAGCAGCCCCAAACCCCCAGGGGGCCGGAACACTGAAGCTTTCTTT.

This clonotype was recorded a few times. DNA of the CDR3: TGTGCCACCCAGGGACAGGGGTACTATGGCTACACCTTC. Protein product: CATQGQGYYGYTF. The rearrangement links TRBV6-5 to TRBJ1-2; 10 nucleotides line up with TRBD1. V gave up 10 bases and J gave up 3 bases; unmatched junction bases: 5. CDR3 length equals 13 residues. Germline-derived CDR1 and CDR2 are MNHEY and SVGAGI.

The chain links TRBV7-2 to TRBJ2-3; perhaps TRBD2 as D (6 bases). The CDR3 is 15 residues long. CDR1 is SGHTA, CDR2 FQGNSA, per germline. Trimming left V 2 bases short and J 0 bases short, with 9 bases between. The CDR3 sequence is CASSLLATSTDTQYF. The CDR3 DNA is TGTGCCAGCAGCTTACTAGCGACTAGCACAGATACGCAGTATTTT.

This clonotype was seen many times. CDR3: CASSLSGSSGNTIYF. In nucleotides, the CDR3 is TGTGCCAGCAGCTTATCAGGGAGCTCTGGAAACACCATATATTTT. The chain couples TRBV7-8 to TRBJ1-3; D perhaps matches TRBD1 (5 bases). Germline CDR1 and CDR2: SGHVS and FQNEAQ. CDR3 length equals 15 residues. Trimming removed 2 bases from V and 0 bases from J, with 8 bases in between.

This clonotype has at least ten counts. This sequence joins TRBV19 and TRBJ1-1; D remains ambiguous. CDR3 size: 13 residues. V lost 7 bases and J 7 bases, leaving 16 bases between the germline ends. Germline V gene data show CDR1 as LNHDA and CDR2 as SQIVND (reference sequence). Written as DNA, the CDR3 is TGTGCCAGTAACGTCGGGCTGGTCGTTGAAGCTTTCTTT. Its translation: CASNVGLVVEAFF.

This chain joins TRBV29-1 and TRBJ1-2, with 8 bases lining up with TRBD1. The CDR3 has 15 residues. The V and J ends lost 1 base and 7 bases, in that order; junction bases with no gene match: 11. Looked up from germline, CDR1 is SQVTM and CDR2 is ANQGSEA. The CDR3 region has the DNA TGCAGCGTTGAAGGAGGACAGGGACTTTCGCGTGGCTACACCTTC. This sequence encodes CSVEGGQGLSRGYTF.

In its sample, this clonotype was seen once. The chain has TRBV7-9 and TRBJ1-2; a weak D match, TRBD1 (5 bases). Germline-derived CDR1 and CDR2 are SEHNR and FQNEAQ (reference sequence). The CDR3 spans 14 residues. V gave up 4 bases and J gave up 7 bases, with 16 bases separating them. CDR3 loop: CASSSTRGYGGYTF. The CDR3 region has the DNA TGTGCCAGCAGCTCGACGAGGGGCTACGGTGGCTACACCTTC.